These 23 T cell receptor beta chains originate from one sample sequenced in a study of blood T cell repertoires in COVID-19 (dated by TCRdb to 2020 to 2021). The library was made by the immunoSEQ multiplex PCR assay. This is the immuneACCESS table as TCRdb keeps it, with only in-frame sequences that have V and J called. A part of the clones is gone; compared with another copy, unresolved V genes explain less than half, and the rest is unexplained. The sample data list 300,000 or so clones, and approximately 87% of these were observed just once. Around 1.5% of the sample comes from the top ten. The sequenced sample was peripheral blood. These receptors originate from a woman in her forties who had recovered from COVID-19.

The genes are TRBV27 and TRBJ2-2, with 9 bases fitting TRBD2. The CDR3 is 16 amino acids. With 8 bases clipped from V and 1 base from J, the junction kept 8 bases outside the gene matches. Germline CDR1 is MNHEY and CDR2 is SMNVEV (reference sequence). The CDR3 spells CASPNLSGGNTGELFF. CDR3 sequence (DNA): TGTGCCAGCCCGAATCTTAGCGGGGGGAACACCGGGGAGCTGTTTTTT.

The chain is built from TRBV11-3 and TRBJ2-1, with D possibly being TRBD1 (6 bases). The CDR3 is made up of 17 amino acids. The germline V and J ends were trimmed by 1 base and 8 bases, with 21 bases remaining between them. Germline V gene lookup returns CDR1 SGHNT and CDR2 YENEEA. In DNA form, the CDR3 reads TGTGCCAGCAGCTTAGCTTCACAGGGTAGGGGCTTGGATGAGCAGTTCTTC. This translates into CASSLASQGRGLDEQFF.

The chain employs TRBV6-5 and TRBJ1-1; D not certain. V was pared by 2 bases and J by 3 bases, with 4 bases between. The germline CDR1 and CDR2 sequences are MNHEY and SVGAGI. This CDR3 has 12 amino acids. CDR3 sequence: CASSYRDTEAFF. CDR3 DNA sequence: TGTGCCAGCAGTTACCGGGACACTGAAGCTTTCTTT.

CDR3 nucleotide sequence: TGTGCCAGCAGTGAAATGGGGGCTGGAAATAATTCACCCCTCCACTTT. It specifies CASSEMGAGNNSPLHF. The chain couples TRBV6-1 to TRBJ1-6, with D possibly matching TRBD1 (6 bases). The germline CDR1 and CDR2 sequences are MNHNS and SASEGT. V gave up 2 bases and J gave up 5 bases, with 13 bases separating them. This CDR3 spans 16 amino acids.

This clone was picked up a small number of times. The gene calls are TRBV6-5 and TRBJ1-1; the match to TRBD1 covers 8 bases. Germline CDR1 and CDR2: MNHEY and SVGAGI. CDR3 size: 14 residues. V shed 5 bases, J shed 6 bases, and the junction held 8 bases outside the gene matches. The CDR3 DNA follows: TGTGCCAGCAGTCGACAGGGGCTTCCAGCTGAAGCTTTCTTT. It codes for CASSRQGLPAEAFF.

This sequence joins TRBV2 and TRBJ1-2, with D unresolved. The germline V and J ends were trimmed by 5 bases and 6 bases, with 13 bases remaining between them. From germline, CDR1 is SNHLY and CDR2 FYNNEI. CDR3 size: 13 residues. CDR3 in DNA: TGTGCCAGCAGTATCACAGTGTTTGATGGCTACACCTTC. Its protein product is CASSITVFDGYTF.

The chain carries TRBV11-2 and TRBJ1-4; a possible D gene is TRBD1 (5 bases). V was pared by 6 bases and J by 8 bases, with 16 bases between. Germline assignment: CDR1 SGHAT and CDR2 FQNNGV. The CDR3 sequence is 14 residues long. The CDR3 spells CASRPTGEGEKLFF. CDR3 sequence (DNA): TGTGCCAGCAGGCCGACCGGGGAGGGGGAAAAACTGTTTTTT.

The V call is TRBV4-3, the J call TRBJ2-3; TRBD2 aligns across 7 bases. V dropped 0 bases and J dropped 1; count of bases not matched to a gene: 16. The CDR3 consists of 20 residues. The V gene's germline CDR1 is LGHNA and CDR2 YSLEER. CDR3 coding DNA: TGCGCCAGCAGCCAAGATCTTGTCAGCGGGGTCCCTTATCGCACAGATACGCAGTATTTT. Translating gives CASSQDLVSGVPYRTDTQYF.

This chain uses TRBV7-2 with TRBJ1-1; 7 nucleotides agree with TRBD1. Germline CDR1 reads SGHTA; CDR2 reads FQGNSA. The CDR3 sequence is 13 residues long. Trimming removed 10 bases from V and 1 base from J; junction bases left unmatched: 6. CDR3 residues: CATRGQPNTEAFF. Here the CDR3 DNA reads TGTGCCACCCGGGGACAGCCGAACACTGAAGCTTTCTTT.

The chain combines TRBV24-1 with TRBJ1-2, with 7 nucleotides matching TRBD1. V trimming: 3 bases; J trimming: 5 bases; junction bases outside the gene matches: 5. The CDR3 runs 14 residues. The V gene's germline CDR1 is KGHDR and CDR2 SFDVKD. This CDR3 is CATSDSGRGYGYTF. The CDR3 coding sequence is TGTGCCACCAGTGATAGTGGCAGGGGGTATGGCTACACCTTC.

J is TRBJ1-3 and V is TRBV4-3; D gene uncertain. V gave up 1 base and J gave up 4 bases, with 17 bases separating them. From germline, CDR1 is LGHNA and CDR2 YSLEER. CDR3 length: 17 amino acids. The CDR3 bases are TGCGCCAGCAGCCAAGGCCCGGTGGGAGCGGGAGGAAACACCATATATTTT. Protein product: CASSQGPVGAGGNTIYF.

Only one count was recorded for this clone. The CDR3 DNA reads as TGCGCCAGCAGCCAATTGGAACTAGCCCAGGAGACCCAGTACTTC. It encodes CASSQLELAQETQYF. The chain links TRBV4-1 to TRBJ2-5, with TRBD2 as a possible D gene (6 bases). Germline V gene data show CDR1 as MGHRA and CDR2 as YSYEKL. CDR3 length: 15 amino acids. V was trimmed by 2 bases and J by 5 bases, leaving 15 bases between them.

The chain carries TRBV6-5 and TRBJ2-5; possible D gene TRBD1, 5 bases. This CDR3 region has 15 residues. V was shortened by 0 bases and J by 1 base, with 9 bases between the two germline ends. The V gene's germline CDR1 is MNHEY and CDR2 SVGAGI. The CDR3, as DNA: TGTGCCAGCAGTTACTCGGGGCAGTCCCAAGAGACCCAGTACTTC. It specifies CASSYSGQSQETQYF.

The chain links TRBV12-3 or TRBV12-4 to TRBJ1-5; 9 nucleotides line up with TRBD1. Trimming cost V 3 bases and J 7 bases; bases outside gene matches: 1. This CDR3 region has 13 residues. CDR3 DNA: TGTGCCAGCAGTTTGGGACAGGGCCAGCCCCAGCATTTT. Its protein product is CASSLGQGQPQHF.

The chain couples TRBV7-8 to TRBJ1-2; tentative D call: TRBD1 (6 bases). The V and J ends lost 8 bases and 6 bases respectively, with 16 bases between them. Germline CDR1 reads SGHVS; CDR2 reads FQNEAQ. The CDR3 has 13 amino acids. The CDR3 reads CASGGGGTNGYTF. CDR3 DNA sequence: TGTGCCAGCGGTGGGGGGGGCACGAATGGCTACACCTTC.

The rearrangement links TRBV10-1 to TRBJ2-1, with 8 nucleotides matching TRBD2. The junction had 20 bases not matched to a gene; V was cut back by 6 bases and J by 7 bases. This CDR3 comprises 18 residues. Germline assignment: CDR1 WNHNN and CDR2 SYGVQD (reference sequence). CDR3 in DNA: TGCGCCAGCAGCGAAAGCACGGCGGGGGGACCAAAGGGGAATGAGCAGTTCTTC. Protein sequence: CASSESTAGGPKGNEQFF.

The chain carries TRBV7-9 and TRBJ1-2; weak D call: TRBD1 (6 bases). With 5 bases removed from V and 4 bases from J, the gap between germline ends came to 14 bases. CDR3 length: 14 amino acids. The germline V gene encodes CDR1 SEHNR and CDR2 FQNEAQ (reference sequence). The CDR3 reads CASSAGDITYGYTF. CDR3 bases: TGTGCCAGCAGCGCCGGGGACATCACCTATGGCTACACCTTC.

The chain links TRBV14 to TRBJ2-1, with D tentatively TRBD1 (6 bases). CDR3 size: 15 residues. V shed 4 bases and J shed 0 bases, with 10 bases lying between them. Germline V lookup: CDR1 SGHDN, CDR2 FVKESK. CDR3 in amino acids: CASSRLGGSYNEQFF. For the CDR3, the DNA is TGTGCCAGCAGCCGGCTAGGGGGCTCCTACAATGAGCAGTTCTTC. Complete variable domain (other parts from reference TRBV14 and TRBJ2-1): EAGVTQFPSHSVIEKGQTVTLRCDPISGHDNLYWYRRVMGKEIKFLLHFVKESKQDESGMPNNRFLAERTGGTYSTLKVQPAELEDSGVYFCASSRLGGSYNEQFFGPGTRLTVL.

Here the CDR3 DNA reads TGTGCCAGCAGCCAGGGGAAGGCGGAGACCCAGTACTTC. The encoded protein is CASSQGKAETQYF. This rearrangement joins TRBV7-3 to TRBJ2-5, with D perhaps matching TRBD1 (6 bases). Germline-derived CDR1 and CDR2 are SGHTA and FQGTGA. The CDR3 is 13 residues long. Deletions cut 5 bases from V and 5 bases from J, with 12 bases between. The complete variable domain, with remaining parts taken from reference TRBV7-3 and TRBJ2-5, reads GAGVSQTPSNKVTEKGKYVELRCDPISGHTALYWYRQSLGQGPEFLIYFQGTGAADDSGLPNDRFFAVRPEGSVSTLKIQRTERGDSAVYLCASSQGKAETQYFGPGTRLLVL.

The sample holds a few counts of this clone. The J gene is TRBJ1-6, the V gene TRBV5-1, with TRBD1 matching over 9 bases. The germline V gene encodes CDR1 SGHRS and CDR2 YFSETQ. The V and J ends lost 1 base and 7 bases, in that order; junction bases with no gene match: 3. This CDR3 comprises 15 residues. This CDR3 reads CASSLTGGRNSPLHF. The CDR3 nucleotides are TGCGCCAGCAGCTTGACAGGGGGCCGGAATTCACCCCTCCACTTT.

The chain couples TRBV7-2 to TRBJ1-3, with 8 bases matching TRBD1. There are 17 residues in the CDR3. V was clipped by 3 bases and J by 2 bases; unmatched bases: 9. CDR1 is SGHTA, CDR2 FQGNSA, per germline. The CDR3: CASSLLEGRGPGNTIYF. The DNA of the CDR3 is TGTGCCAGCAGCTTGTTGGAGGGCAGGGGGCCTGGAAACACCATATATTTT. Full variable domain (rest looked up from reference TRBV7-2 and TRBJ1-3): GAGVSQSPSNKVTEKGKDVELRCDPISGHTALYWYRQSLGQGLEFLIYFQGNSAPDKSGLPSDRFSAERTGGSVSTLTIQRTQQEDSAVYLCASSLLEGRGPGNTIYFGEGSWLTVV.

The chain is built from TRBV6-5 and TRBJ1-2; the match to TRBD1 covers 10 bases. CDR1 and CDR2 from the germline V gene are MNHEY and SVGAGI. CDR3 size: 15 residues. The trim removed 6 bases at V and 4 bases at J, leaving 8 bases unmatched. Here the CDR3 DNA reads TGTGCCAGCAGGCCCGACAGGGGGCGCGGCTATGGCTACACCTTC. Its translation: CASRPDRGRGYGYTF.

The chain uses TRBV5-1 and TRBJ2-3; D gene ambiguous. V shed 2 bases and J shed 6 bases, with 13 bases lying between them. The CDR3 sequence is 14 residues long. Germline values: CDR1 SGHRS, CDR2 YFSETQ. The CDR3 coding sequence is TGCGCCAGCAGCTTTGACTCTCCTTCTGATACGCAGTATTTT. Translation gives CASSFDSPSDTQYF. Based on the CDR3 plus reference TRBV5-1 and TRBJ2-3, the full variable domain is KAGVTQTPRYLIKTRGQQVTLSCSPISGHRSVSWYQQTPGQGLQFLFEYFSETQRNKGNFPGRFSGRQFSNSRSEMNVSTLELGDSALYLCASSFDSPSDTQYFGPGTRLTVL.